The 5 T cell receptor beta chains reported below all come from one sample, sequenced in a study of beta chain features in type 1 diabetes listed by TCRdb under 2018. The receptor library was made with the immunoSEQ multiplex PCR assay. The entire isolated RNA was reverse transcribed using the High Capacity cDNA Reverse Transcription Kit, and thus expressed TCRB transcripts were sequenced. TCRdb obtained this table from immuneACCESS and retained in-frame rearrangements with V and J assigned. These tables miss some clones; where compared with another copy, unresolved V genes account for less than half of the shortfall, and the remainder is unexplained. This sample lists 970,000 or so clones; 17% were detected once. The ten largest clones represent around 0.02% of the sample. The sample comprised naive CD4+ T cells from blood. This specimen's cell subset or site label, interpreted: true naive CD4+ T cells. The source is a woman under 30 in good health.

This clone appeared a few times. This chain joins TRBV2 and TRBJ2-5; 7 positions agree with TRBD1. CDR1 and CDR2 (germline): SNHLY, FYNNEI. The CDR3 contains 14 residues. Trimming cost V 2 bases and J 5 bases; bases outside gene matches: 5. CDR3 sequence: CASSEQTGLETQYF. The CDR3 coding sequence is TGTGCCAGCAGTGAACAGACAGGGTTGGAGACCCAGTACTTC. Filled out from reference TRBV2 and TRBJ2-5, the complete variable domain reads EPEVTQTPSHQVTQMGQEVILRCVPISNHLYFYWYRQILGQKVEFLVSFYNNEISEKSEIFDDQFSVERPDGSNFTLKIRSTKLEDSAMYFCASSEQTGLETQYFGPGTRLLVL.

The rearrangement joins TRBV7-9 to TRBJ2-5, with D unclear. V was cut by 3 bases and J by 4 bases, with 9 bases left in between. The CDR3 sequence is 13 residues long. Germline assignment: CDR1 SEHNR and CDR2 FQNEAQ (reference sequence). This CDR3 is CASSFPTRETQYF. CDR3 sequence (DNA): TGTGCCAGCAGCTTTCCGACGAGAGAGACCCAGTACTTC.

The chain employs TRBV29-1 and TRBJ2-1; 8 nucleotides agree with TRBD2. CDR3 size: 15 residues. CDR1 and CDR2 (germline): SQVTM, ANQGSEA. After removal of 6 bases from V and 3 bases from J, the junction contained 10 bases not matched to a gene. CDR3 nucleotides: TGCAGCGTCGCCAGCGGGAGAAAGGGCTACAATGAGCAGTTCTTC. Its translation is CSVASGRKGYNEQFF.

The chain employs TRBV9 and TRBJ1-2; D possibly corresponds to TRBD1 (5 bases). V dropped 0 bases and J dropped 4 bases, with 13 bases sitting between them. The CDR3 is made up of 15 amino acids. CDR1 SGDLS and CDR2 YYNGEE come from the germline V gene. The DNA for the CDR3 is TGTGCCAGCAGCGTAGAATCGGATGGGGGCTATGGCTACACCTTC. Translation: CASSVESDGGYGYTF. Full variable domain (outside the CDR3, taken from reference TRBV9 and TRBJ1-2): DSGVTQTPKHLITATGQRVTLRCSPRSGDLSVYWYQQSLDQGLQFLIQYYNGEERAKGNILERFSAQQFPDLHSELNLSSLELGDSALYFCASSVESDGGYGYTFGSGTRLTVV.

The gene calls are TRBV10-3 and TRBJ1-5; D unresolved. Per the germline V gene, CDR1 is ENHRY and CDR2 is SYGVKD. The length of the CDR3 is 14 residues. Between the trimmed V and J ends, which lost 6 bases and 7 bases, there was a span of 16 bases. The DNA for the CDR3 is TGTGCCATCAGGGACTCCACCGGGAGCCAGCCCCAGCATTTT. Its protein product is CAIRDSTGSQPQHF.